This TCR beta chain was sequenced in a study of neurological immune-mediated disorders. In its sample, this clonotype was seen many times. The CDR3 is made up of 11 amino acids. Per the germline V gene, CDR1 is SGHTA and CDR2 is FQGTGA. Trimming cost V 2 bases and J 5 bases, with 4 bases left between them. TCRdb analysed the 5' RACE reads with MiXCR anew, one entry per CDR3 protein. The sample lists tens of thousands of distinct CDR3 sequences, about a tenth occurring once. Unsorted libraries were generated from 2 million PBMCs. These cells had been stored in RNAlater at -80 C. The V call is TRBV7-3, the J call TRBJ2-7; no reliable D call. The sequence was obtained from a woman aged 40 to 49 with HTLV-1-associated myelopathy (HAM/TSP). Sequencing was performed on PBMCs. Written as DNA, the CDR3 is TGTGCCAGCAGCTTACGGCACGAGCAGTACTTC. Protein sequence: CASSLRHEQYF.